These 10 T cell receptor beta chains share one sample of origin, sequenced in a study of identical twins. Each CDR3 protein is one row after TCRdb ran MiXCR on the 5' RACE reads. The sample shows nearly 650,000 distinct CDR3 sequences, around 7.5% of them seen only once. This same sample was also taken into another study, of yellow fever vaccine responses in identical twins.

The specimen was PBMCs. All receptors derive from a woman under 30 in good health.

The chain combines TRBV7-3 with TRBJ2-7; 15 bases line up with TRBD2. CDR3 size: 18 residues. Germline V lookup: CDR1 SGHTA, CDR2 FQGTGA. V trimming: 2 bases; J trimming: 4 bases; junction bases outside the gene matches: 9. The CDR3 is CASSLSAPGTSGRYEQYF. As DNA, the CDR3 is TGTGCCAGCAGCTTATCGGCCCCAGGGACTAGCGGGAGGTACGAGCAGTACTTC.

This clonotype was detected ten times or more. The chain is built from TRBV5-1 and TRBJ2-6, with D tentatively TRBD2 (6 bases). The CDR3 extends over 15 amino acids. In germline, CDR1 is SGHRS, CDR2 YFSETQ. Trimming took 4 bases from V and 0 from J, leaving 8 bases between them. CDR3 loop: CASSQGLSGANVLTF. The CDR3 nucleotides are TGCGCCAGCAGCCAGGGACTCTCTGGGGCCAACGTCCTGACTTTC.

This clonotype was picked up many times. V usage is TRBV2 and J usage is TRBJ2-1; D unresolved. Trimming left V 4 bases short and J 7 bases short, with 8 bases between. The germline gives CDR1 SNHLY, CDR2 FYNNEI. The CDR3 consists of 12 residues. The CDR3 nucleotides read TGTGCCAGCAGTGCAGAAGGGAATGAGCAGTTCTTC. Translated, it gives CASSAEGNEQFF.

The chain links TRBV5-1 to TRBJ2-7; D may correspond to TRBD1 or TRBD2 (5 bases each). From germline, CDR1 is SGHRS and CDR2 YFSETQ. The CDR3 has 15 amino acids. The germline V and J ends were trimmed by 4 bases and 2 bases, with 16 bases remaining between them. The CDR3 region is CASSREVTGPYEQYF. In DNA form, the CDR3 reads TGCGCCAGCAGCCGGGAAGTGACGGGGCCCTACGAGCAGTACTTC.

This clonotype was seen at least ten times. The CDR3 sequence is CASSQDSRGGFDEQFF. The CDR3, as DNA: TGTGCCAGCAGCCAAGATTCGCGGGGGGGGTTTGATGAGCAGTTCTTC. The rearrangement links TRBV4-2 to TRBJ2-1; the match to TRBD2 covers 9 bases. The germline V gene encodes CDR1 LGHNA and CDR2 YNFKEQ. V lost 0 bases, J lost 8 bases, and 8 bases stayed unmatched. The CDR3 length is 16 residues.

There are many counts of this clonotype. The V gene is TRBV5-1, the J gene TRBJ2-2; maybe TRBD1 (6 bases). This CDR3 region has 13 residues. The germline gives CDR1 SGHRS, CDR2 YFSETQ. V lost 0 bases and J 10 bases, leaving 10 bases between the germline ends. This CDR3 reads CASSLVGAEELFF. The CDR3 DNA is TGCGCCAGCAGCTTGGTGGGGGCCGAGGAGCTGTTTTTT.

The chain is built from TRBV5-1 and TRBJ2-6, with D unclear. Germline CDR1 and CDR2: SGHRS and YFSETQ. The CDR3 runs to 16 residues. V was trimmed by 3 bases and J by 1 base, leaving 11 bases between them. The DNA of the CDR3 is TGCGCCAGCAGCTCATACAGTTCGTCTGGGGCCAACGTCCTGACTTTC. Protein product: CASSSYSSSGANVLTF. The complete variable domain, with remaining parts taken from reference TRBV5-1 and TRBJ2-6, reads KAGVTQTPRYLIKTRGQQVTLSCSPISGHRSVSWYQQTPGQGLQFLFEYFSETQRNKGNFPGRFSGRQFSNSRSEMNVSTLELGDSALYLCASSSYSSSGANVLTFGAGSRLTVL.

This clonotype has only a few counts. The rearrangement uses TRBV7-9 and TRBJ1-2, with a possible D match to TRBD1 (6 bases). The CDR3 runs 15 residues. V was clipped by 5 bases and J by 2 bases, with 15 bases between them. The germline CDR1 and CDR2 sequences are SEHNR and FQNEAQ (reference sequence). CDR3 amino acids: CASSPRDIQNYGYTF. CDR3 DNA sequence: TGTGCCAGCAGCCCCCGGGACATCCAGAACTATGGCTACACCTTC.

This clonotype was observed a few times. The rearrangement links TRBV7-3 to TRBJ1-1; a possible D gene is TRBD1 (5 bases). The CDR3 extends over 15 amino acids. The ends were cut back, 5 bases at V and 0 bases at J, with 13 bases in the middle. Germline V CDR1 and CDR2: SGHTA, FQGTGA. CDR3 loop: CASSHLGLMNTEAFF. CDR3 DNA sequence: TGTGCCAGCAGCCATCTGGGACTCATGAACACTGAAGCTTTCTTT.

The chain employs TRBV6-2 or TRBV6-3 and TRBJ2-7; 9 nucleotides match TRBD2. V shed 3 bases and J 4 bases; nucleotides not matched to a gene: 7. CDR1 and CDR2 from the germline V gene are MNHEY and SVGEGT. The CDR3 covers 15 residues. This CDR3 is CASSYGDSGGYEQYF. CDR3 sequence (DNA): TGTGCCAGCAGTTATGGGGATAGCGGGGGTTACGAGCAGTACTTC.